This paragraph reports one T cell receptor (beta chain). The clone's antigen remains unknown. Base qualities are not at hand, and no much larger clone is one base apart. Reading the germline V gene gives CDR1 SGHRS and CDR2 YFSETQ. The CDR3 contains 14 residues, cysteine and phenylalanine counted. Here the CDR3 DNA is all that survives: 42 bases in frame from base 1. V has 0 bases trimmed and J has 10 bases trimmed; junction bases matching no gene number 5. This entry is derived from a study of PD-1 blockade in classical Hodgkin lymphoma (dated by TCRdb to the early 2020s). Describing the broader study: Nivolumab dosing was 3 mg/kg intravenously every 2 weeks, continuing until either disease progression or unacceptable toxicity. To define a peripheral blood immune signature of response to PD-1 blockade in classical Hodgkin lymphoma, the study combined TCR beta sequencing with CyTOF.

In light of the paper, this sample's time point label describes: cycle 2 day 1 (C2D1) of nivolumab. All trial patients had relapsed after autologous stem cell transplantation, with cohorts A, B and C differing in prior brentuximab vedotin exposure. The trial cohort included 50 to 60 patients with relapsed/refractory classical Hodgkin lymphoma, and each patient had a best overall response of complete response, partial response or progressive disease. Single-agent nivolumab was administered to trial patients in the multi-cohort phase II CheckMate 205 trial. Best overall response was determined by an independent review committee according to the 2007 International Working Group response criteria. Trial PBMCs were collected just before the start of nivolumab (C1D1) and during therapy at cycle 2 day 1 and cycle 4 day 1. After peripheral blood was drawn into 8 mL Vacutainer Cell Preparation Tubes, PBMCs were isolated by centrifugation and then cryopreserved.

General findings and caveats noted by the study authors: Trial patients with a complete response had baseline diversity similar to that of newly diagnosed patients, while partial responders and progressors had significantly lower diversity. Newly diagnosed patients were reported to have lower baseline TCR diversity than healthy donors, and relapsed/refractory patients were reported to have lower baseline TCR diversity still. By C4D1, a significant rise was seen in CD4+ TCR diversity but not in CD8+ TCR diversity (p=0.0027 vs p=0.16), and the rise was most apparent among complete responders (p=0.02). The study was limited to a single clinical trial cohort, and causes of repertoire differences, possibly disease activity or prior therapy, remained undefined. Diversity was lower in patients who began nivolumab less than 1 year after ASCT, so these patients were left out of later analyses to avoid confounding by immune reconstitution.

Genomic DNA was extracted with the Qiagen DNeasy kit from unsorted PBMCs and from negatively selected CD4+ and CD8+ fractions. Using primers that anneal to V and J segments, immunoSEQ multiplex PCR amplified the TCR beta CDR3 regions. A synthetic immune receptor repertoire was used to minimize amplification bias, and remaining bias was computationally removed after sequencing. On the study's bioinformatics: Repertoire diversity was quantified as the Shannon entropy index using custom Python scripts. Unsorted, CD4+ and CD8+ repertoires were examined separately, except in combined analyses, for which CD4+ and CD8+ sequences were merged in silico. A clone was considered expanded if an increase in frequency of at least 2-fold after treatment relative to C1D1 was found, and a pseudocount of 0.5 was applied to clones undetected at baseline. Clones with 0 or 1 copy at C1D1 were classified as singleton clones, and clones with 2 or more copies were classified as non-singleton clones. Clones expanded in unsorted samples were annotated as CD4+, CD8+ or unknown by matching protein sequences in sorted samples from the same patient. Wilcoxon tests on paired samples were used to test changes in diversity from C1D1 to C4D1. TCRdb holds this immuneACCESS table with in-frame rearrangements only. Some clones are missing; in checked studies, unresolved V genes explain under half, and the rest has no known cause. That table is the source of V, J and clone size, and D and trimming were worked out from the DNA. In this sample the table shows over 85,000 clones, roughly 79% of which occur a single time. The ten most abundant clones make up about 15% of the sample.

The rearrangement joined TRBV5-1 to TRBJ2-1; TRBD2 aligns with 9 central bases. Here the sequenced sample was peripheral blood mononuclear cells (PBMCs), taken before the second cycle of nivolumab. This TCR derives from a human donor with classical Hodgkin lymphoma. The CDR3 region reads CASSLEISGSEQFF. The nucleotide sequence is TGCGCCAGCAGCTTGGAGATTAGCGGGAGCGAGCAGTTCTTC.